The entry below gives a single TCR beta chain sequence along with its context. These data belong to a study of blood T cell repertoires in COVID-19. Donors were grouped by their self-reported clinical history. Under the authors' procedure: The authors estimated nucleated cell counts from reference gene primer amplification. Method: immunoSEQ multiplex PCR; TCRdb's copy keeps in-frame clones and lacks some. V, J and clone size are those of that table, while D and trimming were read from the DNA. Of a few hundred thousand clones listed, roughly 80% are singletons. The CDR3 is made up of 17 amino acids. The germline CDR1 and CDR2 sequences are LNHNV and YYDKDF (reference sequence). Germline trimming cut 1 base from V and 4 bases from J; bases unmatched to any gene: 9.

The TCR was taken from a man aged 50 to 59 who had recovered from COVID-19. Sample: PBMCs or T cells enriched from blood (not recorded which). The chain recombines TRBV15 with TRBJ2-5; 10 bases fit TRBD2. Here the CDR3 DNA reads TGTGCCACCAGCAGAGGAATACTAGCGGGGTCGACAGAGACCCAGTACTTC. This encodes CATSRGILAGSTETQYF.